Listed here are 16 T cell receptor beta chains from one sample, sequenced in a study of T cell repertoires in ileal Crohn's disease. Clones were sequenced by immunoSEQ multiplex PCR, and TCRdb holds only the in-frame ones, with some missing. The table includes 7,000 or so clones, around two thirds detected once. Stated time point: proximal margin of the surgical specimen (macroscopically non-inflamed). Sample: ileal tissue. Receptors originate from an adult with Crohn's disease.

This rearrangement joins TRBV5-1 to TRBJ2-3; TRBD2 agrees at 7 bases. CDR3 length: 14 residues. Trimming removed 4 bases from V and 4 bases from J; junction bases left unmatched: 6. From germline, CDR1 is SGHRS and CDR2 YFSETQ. The CDR3 sequence is CASSGREYPDTQYF. The DNA for the CDR3 is TGCGCCAGCAGCGGGCGGGAGTACCCAGATACGCAGTATTTT.

The chain joins TRBV11-2 to TRBJ1-1; 10 positions agree with TRBD1. The V segment lost 3 bases and the J segment 6 bases; nucleotides outside the gene matches: 4. CDR3 length: 14 amino acids. Germline loops: CDR1 SGHAT, CDR2 FQNNGV. The CDR3 DNA follows: TGTGCCAGCAGCTTTAGACAGGGGGCAGCTGAAGCTTTCTTT. Its translation: CASSFRQGAAEAFF.

In nucleotides, the CDR3 is TGCGCCAGCAGCCAGGCTTCCGGGGGCAGCACAGATACGCAGTATTTT. Amino acids: CASSQASGGSTDTQYF. V usage is TRBV4-3 and J usage is TRBJ2-3; either TRBD1 or TRBD2 may fit D (6 bases each). The CDR3 runs to 16 residues. V shed 3 bases and J shed 0 bases, with 13 bases lying between them. CDR1 and CDR2 from the germline V gene are LGHNA and YSLEER.

The J gene is TRBJ2-7, the V gene TRBV9; no firm D call. This CDR3 has 15 residues. The germline CDR1 and CDR2 sequences are SGDLS and YYNGEE. Trimming removed 3 bases at V and 6 bases at J, with 19 bases between. The CDR3 reads CASSAWPDPKSEQYF. The CDR3 DNA is TGTGCCAGCAGCGCCTGGCCGGACCCTAAGAGCGAGCAGTACTTC.

The rearrangement joins TRBV7-3 to TRBJ2-3; 12 bases map to TRBD2. This CDR3 comprises 13 residues. Germline V CDR1 and CDR2: SGHTA, FQGTGA. J lost 9 bases, V lost 3 bases, and 1 base had no gene match. The CDR3 DNA sequence: TGTGCCAGCAGCTTCGGGACTAGCGGGACGCAGTATTTT. This sequence encodes CASSFGTSGTQYF. The complete variable domain, with remaining parts taken from reference TRBV7-3 and TRBJ2-3, reads GAGVSQTPSNKVTEKGKYVELRCDPISGHTALYWYRQSLGQGPEFLIYFQGTGAADDSGLPNDRFFAVRPEGSVSTLKIQRTERGDSAVYLCASSFGTSGTQYFGPGTRLTVL.

The gene calls are TRBV5-1 and TRBJ1-3; D unresolved. V shed 6 bases and J shed 0 bases, with 16 bases lying between them. The CDR3 contains 16 residues. The V gene's germline CDR1 is SGHRS and CDR2 YFSETQ. The CDR3 DNA is TGCGCCAGCAAACCCCACGGGGTTTCCTCTGGAAACACCATATATTTT. Its translation is CASKPHGVSSGNTIYF. The full variable domain, rest sourced from reference TRBV5-1 and TRBJ1-3, is KAGVTQTPRYLIKTRGQQVTLSCSPISGHRSVSWYQQTPGQGLQFLFEYFSETQRNKGNFPGRFSGRQFSNSRSEMNVSTLELGDSALYLCASKPHGVSSGNTIYFGEGSWLTVV.

This chain connects TRBV28 to TRBJ2-7, with 15 bases fitting TRBD2. Trimming removed 5 bases from V and 11 bases from J; junction bases left unmatched: 7. The germline gives CDR1 MDHEN, CDR2 SYDVKM. The CDR3 totals 14 residues. The CDR3 nucleotides are TGTGCCAGCAGTAGGACTAGCGGGAGGGCCTCGGAGTACTTC. Protein sequence: CASSRTSGRASEYF.

The chain recombines TRBV5-4 with TRBJ2-7, with 7 bases that match TRBD2. Germline V gene sequence: CDR1 SGHNT, CDR2 YYREEE (reference sequence). The CDR3 is made up of 11 amino acids. V shed 4 bases, J shed 5 bases, and the junction held 0 bases outside the gene matches. The CDR3: CASSAGDEQYF. CDR3 sequence (DNA): TGTGCCAGCAGCGCGGGAGACGAGCAGTACTTC.

The chain employs TRBV9 and TRBJ2-7; 8 bases map to TRBD1. The germline V gene has CDR1 SGDLS and CDR2 YYNGEE. The length of the CDR3 is 15 residues. V gave up 5 bases and J gave up 2 bases; unmatched junction bases: 9. The CDR3: CASSAQGAPAYEQYF. As DNA, the CDR3 is TGTGCCAGCAGTGCCCAGGGGGCCCCCGCCTACGAGCAGTACTTC.

This chain joins TRBV5-4 and TRBJ2-7; 9 bases fit TRBD2. The CDR3 length is 18 residues. Germline CDR1 and CDR2: SGHNT and YYREEE (reference sequence). Unmatched junction bases numbered 14, after V lost 1 base and J lost 3 bases. The chain's CDR3 is CASSLSGGKLAGYYEQYF. The CDR3, as DNA: TGTGCCAGCAGCTTGAGTGGCGGGAAACTAGCGGGTTACTACGAGCAGTACTTC.

J is TRBJ2-3 and V is TRBV4-1; 8 positions agree with TRBD2. This CDR3 has 16 amino acids. The V gene end was trimmed by 3 bases and the J gene end by 1 base; junction bases not matched to a gene: 6. Germline lookup yields CDR1 MGHRA and CDR2 YSYEKL. The CDR3 nucleotides are TGCGCCAGCAGCCAGACCGGGACTAGTGGCACAGATACGCAGTATTTT. It codes for CASSQTGTSGTDTQYF.

J is TRBJ1-1 and V is TRBV6-6; 7 bases map to TRBD1. Looked up from germline, CDR1 is MNHNY and CDR2 is SVGAGI (reference sequence). CDR3 length equals 11 residues. Trimming removed 6 bases from V and 11 bases from J; junction bases left unmatched: 6. The CDR3 nucleotides are TGTGCCAGCAGACTACAGGGGACGGCTTTCTTT. It translates to CASRLQGTAFF.

Relative to its sample, this clone is large. The J gene is TRBJ2-5, the V gene TRBV4-2, with 12 bases that match TRBD2. V dropped 4 bases and J dropped 5; count of bases not matched to a gene: 5. The CDR3 has 15 residues. In germline, CDR1 is LGHNA, CDR2 YNFKEQ. The CDR3 DNA sequence: TGTGCCAGCAGCCGAACTAGCGGGAGGACCGAGACCCAGTACTTC. It yields the protein CASSRTSGRTETQYF.

The gene calls are TRBV7-2 and TRBJ2-7, with 7 bases identical to TRBD2. The CDR3 is made up of 15 amino acids. J gave up 3 bases and V 5 bases, and 10 bases lay outside the gene matches. The V gene's germline CDR1 is SGHTA and CDR2 FQGNSA. CDR3 bases: TGTGCCAGCAGCCCCTTCAGCGGGGAGGGCTACGAGCAGTACTTC. Translating gives CASSPFSGEGYEQYF.

The chain combines TRBV6-1 with TRBJ1-5; the D gene is possibly TRBD1 (6 bases). Germline loops: CDR1 MNHNS, CDR2 SASEGT. This CDR3 comprises 16 residues. Trimming removed 0 bases at V and 4 bases at J, with 13 bases between. CDR3 nucleotides: TGTGCCAGCAGTGAAGCTGGAACAGGGAAGAATCAGCCCCAGCATTTT. It encodes CASSEAGTGKNQPQHF.

This chain links TRBV5-4 with TRBJ2-1; tentatively, D is TRBD1 or TRBD2 (5 bases each). Germline CDR1 and CDR2: SGHNT and YYREEE (reference sequence). The CDR3 runs to 14 residues. V lost 0 bases and J 5 bases, leaving 9 bases between the germline ends. The CDR3 region has the DNA TGTGCCAGCAGCTTGGGAGGGACCAACAATGAGCAGTTCTTC. Translating it yields CASSLGGTNNEQFF.